What follows are 10 T cell receptor beta chains derived from one specimen sequenced in a study of glioma-infiltrating T cells. The iRepertoire nested amplicon-rescue multiplex PCR amplified TCR alpha and beta CDR3s from RNA. In TCRdb, the multiplex PCR reads were re-called with MiXCR into one record per CDR3 protein. The sample has some 100,000 distinct CDR3 sequences, less than 30% seen once. The sequenced sample was glioma tissue, nonneoplastic brain tissue, or PBMCs (not recorded which). The receptors were gathered from a human donor with low-grade glioma or glioblastoma, undergoing nonglioma brain surgery, or in good health (not recorded which).

This clonotype has at least ten counts. The rearrangement uses TRBV20-1 and TRBJ1-1, with unresolved D. CDR1 DFQATT and CDR2 SNEGSKA come from the germline V gene (reference sequence). The V end was cut by 5 bases, the J end by 1 base, with 11 bases between. CDR3 length equals 13 residues. Here the CDR3 reads CSAYKDANTEAFF. The DNA for the CDR3 is TGCAGTGCTTACAAGGACGCGAACACTGAAGCTTTCTTT.

In the case of this clonotype: A clone one base away is much larger, so this may be a read error. The CDR3 DNA is TGTGCCAGTAGTATAGCGGCAGAGCCCACAGATACGCAGTATTTT. Amino acids: CASSIAAEPTDTQYF. This chain links TRBV19 with TRBJ2-3; D is unresolved. Germline V gene sequence: CDR1 LNHDA, CDR2 SQIVND (reference sequence). V was trimmed by 1 base and J by 2 bases, leaving 10 bases between them. The CDR3 extends over 15 amino acids.

Ten or more counts support this clonotype. The chain is built from TRBV28 and TRBJ2-5; D is uncertain. The V end was cut by 3 bases, the J end by 5 bases, with 13 bases between. The CDR3 loop spans 14 amino acids. Germline V gives CDR1 MDHEN, CDR2 SYDVKM. CDR3 bases: TGTGCCAGCAGTTTTTTGGCAAACGTGGAGACCCAGTACTTC. Protein: CASSFLANVETQYF.

Ten or more counts support this clonotype. CDR3 protein: CASWGGSYEQYF. CDR3 sequence (DNA): TGTGCTTCGTGGGGAGGCTCCTACGAGCAGTACTTC. The chain employs TRBV7-9 and TRBJ2-7; possibly TRBD2 for D (6 bases). The CDR3 consists of 12 residues. CDR1 and CDR2 (germline): SEHNR, FQNEAQ (reference sequence).

This clonotype was seen at least ten times. The chain links TRBV10-3 to TRBJ2-5, with TRBD2 matching 7 bases. Germline V gene sequence: CDR1 ENHRY, CDR2 SYGVKD. The CDR3 has 14 residues. The junction had 1 base not matched to a gene; V was cut back by 3 bases and J by 0 bases. The CDR3 region has the DNA TGTGCCATCAGTGAAGCGGGAAACCAAGAGACCCAGTACTTC. Amino acids: CAISEAGNQETQYF.

This clonotype was observed many times. The V gene is TRBV2, the J gene TRBJ1-1; D perhaps matches TRBD1 (5 bases). Trimming pared 5 bases from V and 5 bases from J, leaving 18 bases between. From germline, CDR1 is SNHLY and CDR2 FYNNEI. This CDR3 comprises 15 residues. The CDR3 is CASSFTARVGTEAFF. The CDR3 bases are TGTGCCAGCAGTTTCACCGCCAGGGTAGGGACTGAAGCTTTCTTT.

There are many counts of this clonotype. The chain carries TRBV7-8 and TRBJ2-5; possibly TRBD1 for D (6 bases). Trimming took 5 bases from V and 2 from J, leaving 9 bases between them. This CDR3 spans 13 amino acids. Germline V gene lookup returns CDR1 SGHVS and CDR2 FQNEAQ. CDR3 amino acids: CASSTDSQETQYF. The CDR3 nucleotides read TGTGCCAGCAGCACGGACAGTCAAGAGACCCAGTACTTC.

This clonotype was counted many times. V usage is TRBV28 and J usage is TRBJ1-2; possibly TRBD1 for D (5 bases). The CDR3 is made up of 13 amino acids. V was cut by 6 bases and J by 3 bases, with 11 bases left in between. The V gene's germline CDR1 is MDHEN and CDR2 SYDVKM. The CDR3 here is CASRVQGYYGYTF. CDR3 nucleotide sequence: TGTGCCAGCAGGGTCCAGGGTTACTATGGCTACACCTTC.

This clonotype was recorded many times. This chain links TRBV7-9 with TRBJ1-1; no clear D gene. The germline CDR1 and CDR2 sequences are SEHNR and FQNEAQ (reference sequence). The CDR3 has 13 amino acids. The ends were cut back, 2 bases at V and 4 bases at J, with 8 bases in the middle. CDR3 sequence: CASSLSTLTEAFF. The CDR3 nucleotides are TGTGCCAGCAGCTTATCAACCCTCACTGAAGCTTTCTTT.

As regards this clonotype: This CDR3 fails to terminate in the conserved phenylalanine or tryptophan, so it likely reflects a read error. The chain couples TRBV20-1 to TRBJ2-5; D is ambiguous. V lost 5 bases and J 5 bases, leaving 9 bases between the germline ends. CDR3 length equals 11 residues. Germline CDR1 and CDR2: DFQATT and SNEGSKA (reference sequence). CDR3 in DNA: TGCAGTGCTCCGCTAGGGGAGACCCAGTACAGC. Amino acid sequence: CSAPLGETQYS.